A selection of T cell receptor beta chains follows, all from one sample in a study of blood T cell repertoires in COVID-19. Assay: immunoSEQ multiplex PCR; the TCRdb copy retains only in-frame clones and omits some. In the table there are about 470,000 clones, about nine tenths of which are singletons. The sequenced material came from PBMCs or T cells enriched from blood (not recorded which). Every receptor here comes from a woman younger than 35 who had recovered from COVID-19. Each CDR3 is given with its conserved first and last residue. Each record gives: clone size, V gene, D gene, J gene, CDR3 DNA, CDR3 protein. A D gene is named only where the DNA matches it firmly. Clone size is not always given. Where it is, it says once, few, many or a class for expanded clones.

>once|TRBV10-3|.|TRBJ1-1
TGTGCCATCAGTGAAATAACTATGAACACTGAAGCTTTCTTT
CAISEITMNTEAFF
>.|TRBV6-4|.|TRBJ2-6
TGTGCCAGCAGTCCAGGTGTAAGCTCTGGGGCCAACGTCCTGACTTTC
CASSPGVSSGANVLTF
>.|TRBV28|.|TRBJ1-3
TGTGCCAGCAGCCCCGGGGGCTCTGGAAACACCATATATTTT
CASSPGGSGNTIYF
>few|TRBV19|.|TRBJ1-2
TGTGCCAGTAGTATGTTGGGGGCCCGGATTTATGGCTACACCTTC
CASSMLGARIYGYTF
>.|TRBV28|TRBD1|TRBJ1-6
TGTGCCAGCAGGCCAGGGGGACAATCACCCCTCCACTTT
CASRPGGQSPLHF
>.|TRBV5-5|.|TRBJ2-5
TGTGCCAGCAGCTTGGAGGGGATGGAGACCCAGTACTTC
CASSLEGMETQYF
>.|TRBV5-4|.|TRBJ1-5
TGTGCCAGCAGCTTGAACCCCACCCAGGGTCCCCAGCATTTT
CASSLNPTQGPQHF
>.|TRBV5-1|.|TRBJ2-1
TGCGCCAGCAGCTTGAGTTTCGGGGAGCAGTTCTTC
CASSLSFGEQFF
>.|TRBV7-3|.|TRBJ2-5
TGTGCCAGCAGCTTGATCGGAGGCCAACAAGAGACCCAGTACTTC
CASSLIGGQQETQYF
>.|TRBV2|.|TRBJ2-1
TGTGCCAGCAATGCGGCTAGTGGGGGCGGTGAGCAGTTCTTC
CASNAASGGGEQFF
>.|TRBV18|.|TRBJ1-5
TGTGCCAGCTCACCCGACAGGTCGTATCAGCCCCAGCATTTT
CASSPDRSYQPQHF
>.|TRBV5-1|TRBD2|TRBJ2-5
TGCGCCAGCTCCTCTAGCGGGGGGCTGGAAGAGACCCAGTACTTC
CASSSSGGLEETQYF
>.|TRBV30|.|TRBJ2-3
TGTGCCTGGAGTCCCGACCCCAGACGGGACACCACGGATACGCAGTATTTT
CAWSPDPRRDTTDTQYF
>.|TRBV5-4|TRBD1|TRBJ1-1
TGTGCCAGCAGCTCTCCGGGACAGGGGAACACTGAAGCTTTCTTT
CASSSPGQGNTEAFF
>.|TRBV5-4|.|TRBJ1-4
TGTGCCAGCAGCTCTGGAGAGGGCCTAGAAAATGAAAAACTGTTTTTT
CASSSGEGLENEKLFF
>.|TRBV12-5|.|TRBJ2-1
TGTGCTAGTGGTTTGGTAATTGGGCCCGTTGAGTCTTTACACAATGAGCAGTTCTTC
CASGLVIGPVESLHNEQFF
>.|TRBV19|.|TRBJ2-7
TGTGCCAGTAGCGGCGGGACCTACGAGCAGTACTTC
CASSGGTYEQYF
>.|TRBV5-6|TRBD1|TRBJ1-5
TGTGCCAGCAGCATACAACCCAGGGGGCGGGAAGCGTATCAGCCCCAGCATTTT
CASSIQPRGREAYQPQHF
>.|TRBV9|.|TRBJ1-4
TGTGCCAGCAGCGTAGCCCCTAGCAGTGAAAAACTGTTTTTT
CASSVAPSSEKLFF
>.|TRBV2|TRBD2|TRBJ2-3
TGTGCCAGCGGGGCTAGCGGGGGGCCCGATACGCAGTATTTT
CASGASGGPDTQYF
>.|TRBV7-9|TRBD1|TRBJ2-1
TGTGCCAGCAGCTCACAGGGGGATATAGGAAATGAGCAGTTCTTC
CASSSQGDIGNEQFF
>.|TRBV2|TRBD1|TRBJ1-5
TGTGCCACGGGGACAGGGAGAAATCAGCCCCAGCATTTT
CATGTGRNQPQHF
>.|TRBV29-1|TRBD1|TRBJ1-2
TGCAGCGTTGGGACAGGGGACTATGGCTACACCTTC
CSVGTGDYGYTF
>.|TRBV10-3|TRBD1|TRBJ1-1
TGTGCCATCAGTGAGGGGGGGGACAGGGCGTTAGGAGCCACTGAAGCTTTCTTT
CAISEGGDRALGATEAFF
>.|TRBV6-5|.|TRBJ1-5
TGTGCCAGCAGACTATTCGGGGGCAATCAGCCCCAGCATTTT
CASRLFGGNQPQHF
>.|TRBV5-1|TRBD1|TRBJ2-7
TGCGCCAGCAGCTGGGGGGCGGGACAGGGATCCTACGAGCAGTACTTC
CASSWGAGQGSYEQYF
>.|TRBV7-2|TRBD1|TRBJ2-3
TGTGCCAGCAGCCCCAGGGGGACGTCAGATACGCAGTATTTT
CASSPRGTSDTQYF
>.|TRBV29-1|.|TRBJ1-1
TGCAGCGTTGCAGGGGCAGTAGGGGCTGAAGCTTTCTTT
CSVAGAVGAEAFF
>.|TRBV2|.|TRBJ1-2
TGTGCCAGCAGTGAAGAGGGGCAGTTCTATGGCTACACCTTC
CASSEEGQFYGYTF
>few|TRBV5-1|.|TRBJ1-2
TGCGCCAGCAGCGCGCGGGATTTTACGGACGGCTACACCTTC
CASSARDFTDGYTF
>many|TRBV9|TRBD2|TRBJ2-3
TGTGCCAGCAGCCAGGAGCGGGGGAGCGCAGATACGCAGTATTTT
CASSQERGSADTQYF
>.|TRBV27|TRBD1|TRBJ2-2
TGTGCCAGCAGTCTTCTCCGGGACAGGGGTTTTAGGGCGAACACCGGGGAGCTGTTTTTT
CASSLLRDRGFRANTGELFF
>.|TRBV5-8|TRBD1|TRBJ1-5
TGTGCCAGCAGCTTGTTGGGACAGGGTACACAGCCCCAGCATTTT
CASSLLGQGTQPQHF
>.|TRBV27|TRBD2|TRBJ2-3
TGTGCCAGCAGTTTATCGCTAGCGGGGGCCGGGGATACGCAGTATTTT
CASSLSLAGAGDTQYF
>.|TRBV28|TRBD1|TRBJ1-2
TGTGCCAGCAGTTTCGGGACAGGGTCGTATGGCTACACCTTC
CASSFGTGSYGYTF